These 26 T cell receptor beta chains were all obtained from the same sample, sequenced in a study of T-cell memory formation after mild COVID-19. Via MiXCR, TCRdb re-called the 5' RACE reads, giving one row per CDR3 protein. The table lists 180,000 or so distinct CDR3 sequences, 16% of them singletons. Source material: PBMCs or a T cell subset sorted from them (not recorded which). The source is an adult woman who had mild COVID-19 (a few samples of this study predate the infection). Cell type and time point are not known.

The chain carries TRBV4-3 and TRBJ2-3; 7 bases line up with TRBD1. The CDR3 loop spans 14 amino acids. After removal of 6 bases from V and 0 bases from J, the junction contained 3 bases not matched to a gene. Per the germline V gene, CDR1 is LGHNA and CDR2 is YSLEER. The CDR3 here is CASSDRVSTDTQYF. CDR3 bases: TGCGCCAGCAGTGACAGGGTGAGCACAGATACGCAGTATTTT.

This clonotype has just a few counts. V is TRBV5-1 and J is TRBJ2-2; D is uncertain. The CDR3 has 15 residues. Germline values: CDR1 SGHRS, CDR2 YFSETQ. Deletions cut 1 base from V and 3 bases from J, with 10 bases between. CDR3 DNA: TGCGCCAGCAGCTTGTCAGACTCTCACACCGGGGAGCTGTTTTTT. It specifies CASSLSDSHTGELFF.

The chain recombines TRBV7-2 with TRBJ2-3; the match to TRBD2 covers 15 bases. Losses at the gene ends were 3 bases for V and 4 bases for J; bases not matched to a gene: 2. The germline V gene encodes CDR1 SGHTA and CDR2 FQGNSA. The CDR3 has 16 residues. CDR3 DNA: TGTGCCAGCAGCTTGCGGACTAGCGGGGGGGCAGATACGCAGTATTTT. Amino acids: CASSLRTSGGADTQYF.

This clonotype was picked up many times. The CDR3 coding sequence is TGTGCCAGCAGCCCTCCAGCGGGGGGTTACAATGAGCAGTTCTTC. It yields the protein CASSPPAGGYNEQFF. The chain couples TRBV7-6 to TRBJ2-1; 9 nucleotides agree with TRBD2. Germline CDR1 SGHVS, CDR2 FNYEAQ. V lost 5 bases, J lost 4 bases, and 6 bases stayed unmatched. The CDR3 loop spans 15 amino acids.

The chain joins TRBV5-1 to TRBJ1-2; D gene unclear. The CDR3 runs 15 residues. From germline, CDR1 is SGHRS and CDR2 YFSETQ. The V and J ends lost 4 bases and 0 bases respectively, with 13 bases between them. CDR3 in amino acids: CASSGDSLSNYGYTF. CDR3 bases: TGCGCCAGCAGCGGCGACTCGCTGTCTAACTATGGCTACACCTTC. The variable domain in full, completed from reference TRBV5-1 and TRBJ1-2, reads KAGVTQTPRYLIKTRGQQVTLSCSPISGHRSVSWYQQTPGQGLQFLFEYFSETQRNKGNFPGRFSGRQFSNSRSEMNVSTLELGDSALYLCASSGDSLSNYGYTFGSGTRLTVV.

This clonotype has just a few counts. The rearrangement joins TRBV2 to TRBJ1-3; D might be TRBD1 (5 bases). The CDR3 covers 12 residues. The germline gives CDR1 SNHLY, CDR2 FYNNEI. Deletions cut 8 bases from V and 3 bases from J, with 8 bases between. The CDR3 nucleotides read TGTGCCAGCCGAGGGGATGGAAACACCATATATTTT. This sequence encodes CASRGDGNTIYF.

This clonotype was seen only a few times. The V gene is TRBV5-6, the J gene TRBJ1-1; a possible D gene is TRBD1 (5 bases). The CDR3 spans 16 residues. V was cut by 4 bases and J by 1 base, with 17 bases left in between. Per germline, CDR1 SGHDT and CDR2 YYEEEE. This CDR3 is CASSRQGGYSNTEAFF. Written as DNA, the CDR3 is TGTGCCAGCAGCCGCCAGGGAGGGTATTCGAACACTGAAGCTTTCTTT.

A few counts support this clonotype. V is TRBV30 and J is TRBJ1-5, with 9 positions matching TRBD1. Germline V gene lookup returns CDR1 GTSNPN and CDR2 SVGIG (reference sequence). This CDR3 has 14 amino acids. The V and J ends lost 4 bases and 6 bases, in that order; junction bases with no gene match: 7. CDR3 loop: CAWNGQGMGQPQHF. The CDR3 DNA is TGTGCCTGGAACGGACAGGGGATGGGTCAGCCCCAGCATTTT.

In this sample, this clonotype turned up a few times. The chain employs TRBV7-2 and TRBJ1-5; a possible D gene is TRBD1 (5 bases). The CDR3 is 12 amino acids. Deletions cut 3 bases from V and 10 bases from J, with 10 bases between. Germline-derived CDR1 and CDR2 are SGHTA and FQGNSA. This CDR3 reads CASSFGGTPQHF. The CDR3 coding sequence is TGTGCCAGCAGCTTCGGGGGGACCCCCCAGCATTTT.

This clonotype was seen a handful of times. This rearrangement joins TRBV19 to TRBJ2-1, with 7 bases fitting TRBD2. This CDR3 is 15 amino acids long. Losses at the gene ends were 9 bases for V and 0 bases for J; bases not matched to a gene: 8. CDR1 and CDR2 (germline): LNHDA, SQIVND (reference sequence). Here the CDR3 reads CASRLAPSSYNEQFF. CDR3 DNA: TGTGCCAGCAGACTAGCACCGAGCTCCTACAATGAGCAGTTCTTC.

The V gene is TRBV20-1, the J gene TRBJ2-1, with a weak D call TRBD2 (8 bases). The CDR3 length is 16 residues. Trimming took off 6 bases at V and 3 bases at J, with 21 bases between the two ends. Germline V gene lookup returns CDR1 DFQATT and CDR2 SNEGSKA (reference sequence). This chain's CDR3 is CSAAGGNSGNYNEQFF. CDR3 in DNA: TGCAGTGCCGCAGGGGGTAATAGCGGGAACTACAATGAGCAGTTCTTC.

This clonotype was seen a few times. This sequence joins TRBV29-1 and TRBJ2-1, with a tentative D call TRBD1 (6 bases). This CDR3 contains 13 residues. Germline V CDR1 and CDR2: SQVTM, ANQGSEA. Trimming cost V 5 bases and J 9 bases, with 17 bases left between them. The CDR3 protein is CSVTRTGLGEQFF. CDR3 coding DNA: TGCAGCGTTACACGCACAGGGCTGGGTGAGCAGTTCTTC.

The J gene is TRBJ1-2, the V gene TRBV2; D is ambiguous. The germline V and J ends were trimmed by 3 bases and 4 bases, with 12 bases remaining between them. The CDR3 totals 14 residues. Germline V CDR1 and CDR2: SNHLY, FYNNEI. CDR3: CASSDTPEGYGYTF. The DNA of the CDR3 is TGTGCCAGCAGTGATACGCCTGAGGGCTATGGCTACACCTTC.

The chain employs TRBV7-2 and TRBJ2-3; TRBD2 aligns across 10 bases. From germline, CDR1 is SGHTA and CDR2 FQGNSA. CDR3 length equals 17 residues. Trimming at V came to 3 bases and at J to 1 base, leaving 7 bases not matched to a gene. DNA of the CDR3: TGTGCCAGCAGCTTGTCTAGCGGGAGAGTTGGCACAGATACGCAGTATTTT. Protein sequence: CASSLSSGRVGTDTQYF.

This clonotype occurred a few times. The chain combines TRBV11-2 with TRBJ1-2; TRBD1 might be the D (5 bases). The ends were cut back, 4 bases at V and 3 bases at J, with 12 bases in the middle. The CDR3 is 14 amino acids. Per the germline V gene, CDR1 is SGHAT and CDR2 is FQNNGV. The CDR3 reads CASSSGHIYYGYTF. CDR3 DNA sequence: TGTGCCAGCAGCTCCGGACACATCTACTATGGCTACACCTTC.

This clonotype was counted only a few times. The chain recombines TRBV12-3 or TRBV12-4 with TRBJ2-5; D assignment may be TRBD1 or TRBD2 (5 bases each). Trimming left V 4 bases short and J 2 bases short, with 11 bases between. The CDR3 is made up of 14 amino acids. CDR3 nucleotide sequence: TGTGCCAGCAGTTCTTGGGGACCTCAAGAGACCCAGTACTTC. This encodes CASSSWGPQETQYF.

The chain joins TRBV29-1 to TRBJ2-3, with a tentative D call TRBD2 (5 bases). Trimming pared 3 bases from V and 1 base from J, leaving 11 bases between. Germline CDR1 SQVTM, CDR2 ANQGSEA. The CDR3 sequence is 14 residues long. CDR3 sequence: CSVDRGVGTDTQYF. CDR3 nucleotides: TGCAGCGTTGACCGGGGAGTGGGCACAGATACGCAGTATTTT.

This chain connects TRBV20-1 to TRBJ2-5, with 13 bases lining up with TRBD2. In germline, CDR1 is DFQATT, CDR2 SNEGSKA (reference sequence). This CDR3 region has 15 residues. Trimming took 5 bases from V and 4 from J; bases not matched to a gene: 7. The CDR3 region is CSAGGLAGDRETQYF. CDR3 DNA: TGCAGTGCTGGCGGACTAGCGGGAGATCGAGAGACCCAGTACTTC.

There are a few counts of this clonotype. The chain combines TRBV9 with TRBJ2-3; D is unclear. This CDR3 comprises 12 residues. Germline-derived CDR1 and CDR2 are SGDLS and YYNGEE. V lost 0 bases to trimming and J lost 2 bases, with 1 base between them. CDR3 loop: CASSVATDTQYF. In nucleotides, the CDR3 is TGTGCCAGCAGCGTAGCCACAGATACGCAGTATTTT. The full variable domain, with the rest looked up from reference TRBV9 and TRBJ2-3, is DSGVTQTPKHLITATGQRVTLRCSPRSGDLSVYWYQQSLDQGLQFLIQYYNGEERAKGNILERFSAQQFPDLHSELNLSSLELGDSALYFCASSVATDTQYFGPGTRLTVL.

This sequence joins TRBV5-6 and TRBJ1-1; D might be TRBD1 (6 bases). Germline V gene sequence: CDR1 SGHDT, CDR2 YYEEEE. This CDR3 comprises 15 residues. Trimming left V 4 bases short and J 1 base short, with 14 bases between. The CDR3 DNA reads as TGTGCCAGCAGCGGGACTGACAGGTCGAACACTGAAGCTTTCTTT. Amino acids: CASSGTDRSNTEAFF.

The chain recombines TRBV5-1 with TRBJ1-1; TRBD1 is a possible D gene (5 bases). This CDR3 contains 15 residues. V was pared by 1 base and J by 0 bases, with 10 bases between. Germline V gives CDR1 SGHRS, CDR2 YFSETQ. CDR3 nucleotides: TGCGCCAGCAGCTTGCTTGGGGGGGTGAACACTGAAGCTTTCTTT. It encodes CASSLLGGVNTEAFF.

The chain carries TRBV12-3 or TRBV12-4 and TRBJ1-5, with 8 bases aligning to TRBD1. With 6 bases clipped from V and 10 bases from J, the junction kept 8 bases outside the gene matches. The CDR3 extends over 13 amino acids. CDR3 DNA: TGTGCCAGCAGAGCGGACAGGGTAGGACCCCAGCATTTT. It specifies CASRADRVGPQHF.

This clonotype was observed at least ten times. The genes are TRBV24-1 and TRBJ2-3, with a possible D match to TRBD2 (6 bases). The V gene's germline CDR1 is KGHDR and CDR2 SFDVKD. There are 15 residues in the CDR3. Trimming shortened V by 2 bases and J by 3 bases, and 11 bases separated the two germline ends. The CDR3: CATSDSGVRTDTQYF. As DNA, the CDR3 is TGTGCCACCAGTGATTCGGGGGTTAGGACAGATACGCAGTATTTT.

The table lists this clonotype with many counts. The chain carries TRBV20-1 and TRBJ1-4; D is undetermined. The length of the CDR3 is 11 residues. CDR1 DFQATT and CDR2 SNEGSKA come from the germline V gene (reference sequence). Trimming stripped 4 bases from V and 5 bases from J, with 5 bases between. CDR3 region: CSATFNEKLFF. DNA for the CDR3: TGCAGTGCTACCTTCAATGAAAAACTGTTTTTT.

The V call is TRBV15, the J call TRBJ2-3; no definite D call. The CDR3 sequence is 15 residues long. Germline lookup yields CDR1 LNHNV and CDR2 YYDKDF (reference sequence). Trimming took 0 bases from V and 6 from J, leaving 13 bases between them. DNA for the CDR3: TGTGCCACCAGCAGAGATCGCGGAGTGAGGGATACGCAGTATTTT. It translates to CATSRDRGVRDTQYF.

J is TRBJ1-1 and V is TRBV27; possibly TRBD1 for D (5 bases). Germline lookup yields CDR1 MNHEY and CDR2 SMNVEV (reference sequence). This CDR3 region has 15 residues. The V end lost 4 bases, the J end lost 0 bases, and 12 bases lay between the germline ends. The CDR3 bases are TGTGCCAGCAGTTATACCGGGACGCTGAACACTGAAGCTTTCTTT. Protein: CASSYTGTLNTEAFF.